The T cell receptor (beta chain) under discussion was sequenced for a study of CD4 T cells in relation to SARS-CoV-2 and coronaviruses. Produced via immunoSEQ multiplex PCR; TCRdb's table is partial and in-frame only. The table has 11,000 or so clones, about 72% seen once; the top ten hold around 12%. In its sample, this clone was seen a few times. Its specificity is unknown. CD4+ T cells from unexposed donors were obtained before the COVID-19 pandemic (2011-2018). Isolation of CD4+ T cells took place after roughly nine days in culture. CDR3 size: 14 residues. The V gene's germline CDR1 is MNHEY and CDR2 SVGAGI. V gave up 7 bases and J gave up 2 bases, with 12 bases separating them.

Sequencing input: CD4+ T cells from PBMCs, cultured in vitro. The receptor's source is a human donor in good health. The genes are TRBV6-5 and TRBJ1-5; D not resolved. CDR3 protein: CASTPGGRNQPQHF. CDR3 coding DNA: TGTGCCAGCACCCCAGGAGGTCGCAATCAGCCCCAGCATTTT.